Detailed here is one T cell receptor beta chain. PCR involved 60 Vbeta and 13 Jbeta primers. The authors' processing: Later, tens of millions of unique TCR beta chains were counted in an analysis, and about 12 million of them were shared. Using immunoSEQ multiplex PCR, the repertoire was profiled, and TCRdb retains in-frame clones only, with some absent. V, J and clone size derive from that table, while D and trimming were established from the DNA sequence. The top ten clones hold roughly 5% of a sample with about 180,000 clones, less than 85% of them seen once. This entry belongs to a study of cytomegalovirus exposure and HLA in healthy donors. The CDR3 has 16 residues. V lost 4 bases, J lost 1 base, and 6 bases stayed unmatched. Germline V CDR1 and CDR2: LGHNA, YNFKEQ.

Sequenced sample: PBMCs. The V gene is TRBV4-2, the J gene TRBJ2-7; 11 bases align to TRBD2. This sequence originates from a middle-aged man in good health and CMV-seronegative. This CDR3 is CASSLTGTSGSYEQYF. The CDR3 nucleotides are TGTGCCAGCAGCCTAACCGGGACTAGCGGTTCCTACGAGCAGTACTTC.